The clone carrying this TCR beta chain was seen at least ten times. Its antigen is still unknown. The CDR3 has 15 residues. Germline V gene sequence: CDR1 MNHEY, CDR2 SMNVEV (reference sequence). V lost 2 bases and J 0 bases, leaving 11 bases between the germline ends. A universal primer site and UMIs were added as TCR cDNA was made by 5'RACE template switching. TCRdb redid the calling of the 5' RACE reads with MiXCR, one entry per CDR3 protein. The table records about 250,000 distinct CDR3 sequences, 3.6% of them present only once. The data derive from a study of T cells after yellow fever vaccination. The study's findings and limits: FACS-sorted repertoires might harbor abundant contaminating clonotypes from the bulk population. Though weaker, the secondary response peaked faster, on day 5 versus 15. Clones from primary vaccination mostly reappeared after the booster (96% CD4, roughly 87% CD8).

The chain is built from TRBV27 and TRBJ2-7; D is ambiguous. The sample here was PBMCs, taken 15 days after the yellow fever booster vaccination. This TCR was recovered from a man aged 18 to 29 who received the YFV17D yellow fever vaccine. The CDR3 region is CASSLKPQSSYEQYF. CDR3 nucleotide sequence: TGTGCCAGCAGTTTAAAACCGCAAAGCTCCTACGAGCAGTACTTC.